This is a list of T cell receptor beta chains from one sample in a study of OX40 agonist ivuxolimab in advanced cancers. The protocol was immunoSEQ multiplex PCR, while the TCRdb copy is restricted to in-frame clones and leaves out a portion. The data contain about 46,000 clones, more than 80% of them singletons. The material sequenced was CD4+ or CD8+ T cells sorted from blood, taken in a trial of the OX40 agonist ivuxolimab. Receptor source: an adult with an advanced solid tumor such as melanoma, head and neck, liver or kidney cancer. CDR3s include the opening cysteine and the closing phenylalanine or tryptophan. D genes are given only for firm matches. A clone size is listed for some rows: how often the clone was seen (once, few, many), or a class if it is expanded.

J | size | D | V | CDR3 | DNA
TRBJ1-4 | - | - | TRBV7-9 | CASSPIPYNEKLFF | TGTGCCAGCAGCCCTATCCCGTACAATGAAAAACTGTTTTTT
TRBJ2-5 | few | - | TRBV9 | CASSPWTAPMETQYF | TGTGCCAGCAGCCCATGGACAGCCCCTATGGAGACCCAGTACTTC
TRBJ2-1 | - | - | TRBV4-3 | CASSQDFTVYNEQFF | TGCGCCAGCAGCCAAGACTTTACCGTATACAATGAGCAGTTCTTC
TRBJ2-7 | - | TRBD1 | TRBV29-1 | CSVESGQGGYEQYF | TGCAGCGTTGAATCGGGACAGGGGGGCTACGAGCAGTACTTC
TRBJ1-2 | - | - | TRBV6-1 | CASSENSYGYTF | TGTGCCAGCAGTGAAAACAGCTATGGCTACACCTTC
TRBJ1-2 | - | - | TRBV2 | CASSETTPPRVYGYTF | TGTGCCAGCAGTGAAACCACCCCGCCGAGAGTCTATGGCTACACCTTC
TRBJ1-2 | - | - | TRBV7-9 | CASSSYRAYGYTF | TGTGCCAGCAGCTCCTACAGGGCTTATGGCTACACCTTC
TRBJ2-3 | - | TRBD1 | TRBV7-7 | CASSLSRGPPGDTQYF | TGTGCTAGCAGCTTGTCGAGGGGGCCCCCGGGGGATACGCAGTATTTT
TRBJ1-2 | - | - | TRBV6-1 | CASSEARRYGYTF | TGTGCCAGCAGTGAAGCACGCCGCTATGGCTACACCTTC
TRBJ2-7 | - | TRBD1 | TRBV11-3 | CASSFLTYGTGVREQYF | TGTGCCAGCAGTTTTTTAACCTACGGGACAGGGGTGCGCGAGCAGTACTTC
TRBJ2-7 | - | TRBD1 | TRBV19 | CASSPSGQGPREQYF | TGTGCCAGTAGTCCCTCGGGACAGGGCCCTAGGGAGCAGTACTTC
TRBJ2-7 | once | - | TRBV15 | CATSRDQRDTSYEQYF | TGTGCCACCAGCAGAGATCAAAGGGACACCTCCTACGAGCAGTACTTC
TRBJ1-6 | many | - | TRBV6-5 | CASSYSGLGSPLHF | TGTGCCAGCAGTTACTCAGGGTTGGGTTCACCCCTCCACTTT
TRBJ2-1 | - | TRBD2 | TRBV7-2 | CASSEAGARGNEQFF | TGTGCCAGCAGCGAAGCGGGGGCCAGAGGAAATGAGCAGTTCTTC
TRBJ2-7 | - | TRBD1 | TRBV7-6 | CASSLGPGQGAYEQYF | TGTGCCAGCAGCTTAGGACCGGGACAGGGGGCCTACGAGCAGTACTTC
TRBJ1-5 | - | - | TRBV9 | CASSVDGITQPQHF | TGTGCCAGCAGCGTAGATGGTATTACTCAGCCCCAGCATTTT
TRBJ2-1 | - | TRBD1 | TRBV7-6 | CASSGLPEDRGPYNEQFF | TGTGCCAGCAGCGGACTTCCCGAGGACAGGGGGCCCTACAATGAGCAGTTCTTC
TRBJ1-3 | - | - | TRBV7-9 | CASSLRDTRNTIYF | TGTGCCAGCAGCTTGCGGGACACCAGAAACACCATATATTTT
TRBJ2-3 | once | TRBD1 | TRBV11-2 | CASSLVSGGGSTDTQYF | TGTGCCAGCAGCTTGGTCTCAGGGGGCGGTAGCACAGATACGCAGTATTTT
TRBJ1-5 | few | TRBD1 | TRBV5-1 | CASSLAGTDYQPQHF | TGCGCCAGCAGCTTGGCTGGGACAGATTATCAGCCCCAGCATTTT
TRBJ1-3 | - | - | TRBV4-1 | CASSPGTTESGNTIYF | TGCGCCAGCAGCCCCGGGACGACAGAATCTGGAAACACCATATATTTT
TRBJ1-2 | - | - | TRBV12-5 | CASGLGSFRFGANYGYTF | TGTGCTAGTGGCCTAGGGAGTTTTCGATTTGGAGCTAACTATGGCTACACCTTC
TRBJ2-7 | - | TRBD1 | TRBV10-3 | CAISDNRLTGGRKVDEQYF | TGTGCCATCAGTGATAATCGATTGACAGGGGGAAGAAAGGTCGACGAGCAGTACTTC
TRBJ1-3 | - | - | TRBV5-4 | CASSFRGSSGNTIYF | TGTGCCAGCAGCTTTCGGGGGAGCTCTGGAAACACCATATATTTT
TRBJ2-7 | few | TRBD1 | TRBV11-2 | CASSQGTGGMNEQYF | TGTGCCAGCAGCCAAGGGACAGGGGGTATGAACGAGCAGTACTTC
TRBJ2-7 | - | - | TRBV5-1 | CASSLCQQSSYEQYF | TGCGCCAGCAGCTTGTGCCAACAGAGCTCCTACGAGCAGTACTTC
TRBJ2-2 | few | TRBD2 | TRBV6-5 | CASRHGGARTGELFF | TGTGCCAGCAGACACGGGGGGGCTCGTACCGGGGAGCTGTTTTTT
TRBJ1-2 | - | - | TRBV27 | CASSPRNGYGYTF | TGTGCCAGCAGTCCCCGGAATGGCTATGGCTACACCTTC
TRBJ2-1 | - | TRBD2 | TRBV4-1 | CASSQTSGRASGYNEQFF | TGCGCCAGCAGCCAGACTAGCGGGAGGGCAAGTGGGTACAATGAGCAGTTCTTC
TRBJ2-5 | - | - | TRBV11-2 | CASSVNQETQYF | TGTGCCAGCAGCGTAAACCAAGAGACCCAGTACTTC
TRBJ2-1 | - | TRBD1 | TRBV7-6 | CASSPTTGLGHNEQFF | TGTGCCAGCAGCCCAACGACAGGGTTGGGCCACAATGAGCAGTTCTTC
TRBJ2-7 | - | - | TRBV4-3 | CASSQSPGSYEQYF | TGCGCCAGCAGCCAATCCCCAGGGAGCTACGAGCAGTACTTC
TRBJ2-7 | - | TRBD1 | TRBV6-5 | CACQGAGEQYF | TGTGCCTGCCAGGGGGCGGGCGAGCAGTACTTC
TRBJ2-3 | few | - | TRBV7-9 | CASTQGQSTDTQYF | TGTGCCAGCACCCAAGGACAGTCCACAGATACGCAGTATTTT
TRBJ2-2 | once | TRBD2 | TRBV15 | CATSMGWREFTGELFF | TGTGCCACCAGCATGGGGTGGCGGGAGTTCACCGGGGAGCTGTTTTTT
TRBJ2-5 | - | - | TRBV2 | CASSEGVWQETQYF | TGTGCCAGCAGTGAAGGGGTCTGGCAAGAGACCCAGTACTTC
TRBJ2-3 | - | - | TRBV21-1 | CASSRSSGTDTQYF | TGTGCCAGCAGCCGATCTAGCGGCACAGATACGCAGTATTTT
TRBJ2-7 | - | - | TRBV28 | CASSLVQSYEQYF | TGTGCCAGCAGTTTAGTACAGTCCTACGAGCAGTACTTC
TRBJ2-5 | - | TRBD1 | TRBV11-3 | CASSEGSGGTQYF | TGTGCCAGCAGCGAGGGATCAGGGGGGACCCAGTACTTC
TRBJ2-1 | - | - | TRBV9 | CASNYPDGAYNEQFF | TGTGCCAGCAACTACCCGGACGGGGCCTACAATGAGCAGTTCTTC
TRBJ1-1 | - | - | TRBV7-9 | CASSQGYTEAFF | TGTGCCAGCTCTCAGGGATACACTGAAGCTTTCTTT